This is a list of T cell receptor beta chains from one sample in a study of OX40 agonist ivuxolimab in advanced cancers. TCRdb keeps only in-frame clones here, not all; method: immunoSEQ multiplex PCR. The repertoire has 35,000 to 40,000 clones, around 93% of them found once; the top ten carry approximately 9.7%. The source material was CD4+ or CD8+ T cells sorted from blood, sampled in a trial of the OX40 agonist ivuxolimab. Source of these receptors: an adult with an advanced solid tumor such as melanoma, head and neck, liver or kidney cancer. CDR3s include the opening cysteine and the closing phenylalanine or tryptophan. D genes are given only for firm matches. Clone size is given for some rows only: seen once, a few or many times, or a class if the clone is expanded.

>-|TRBJ1-1|12|TRBV19|few
TGTGCCAGTACAATTGGAGGCACTGAAGCTTTCTTT
CASTIGGTEAFF
>-|TRBJ1-2|14|TRBV13|-
TGTGCCAGCAGCCCCGAGGGGGGCGACTATGGCTACACCTTC
CASSPEGGDYGYTF
>-|TRBJ2-3|16|TRBV4-1|-
TGCGCCGGCAGCCAAGACCTGCATTTATCGGGAGATACGCAGTATTTT
CAGSQDLHLSGDTQYF
>-|TRBJ1-1|15|TRBV19|-
TGTGCCAGTAGTACCTCAGGGGTTGCCGGCACTGAAGCTTTCTTT
CASSTSGVAGTEAFF
>-|TRBJ2-2|14|TRBV27|-
TGTGCCAGCAGATCCGACCTAAGCACCGGGGAGCTGTTTTTT
CASRSDLSTGELFF
>-|TRBJ1-1|15|TRBV4-3|-
TGCGCCAGCAGCCAAGAGAGCCCAGGGGCGACTGAAGCTTTCTTT
CASSQESPGATEAFF
>TRBD1|TRBJ2-3|16|TRBV27|-
TGTGCCAGCAGTTTCAGGGGGCCCACAGGCCCAGATACGCAGTATTTT
CASSFRGPTGPDTQYF
>TRBD2|TRBJ2-1|16|TRBV14|-
TGTGCCAGCAGCCGACCCCTAGCGGGAGGACCTTCTGAGCAGTTCTTC
CASSRPLAGGPSEQFF
>-|TRBJ2-2|15|TRBV19|-
TGTGCCAGTAGTATAGAGCCAGCGAACACCGGGGAGCTGTTTTTT
CASSIEPANTGELFF
>TRBD2|TRBJ2-1|17|TRBV4-1|-
TGCGCCAGCAGCCAAGGGGCGGGGACTAGCCCGTACAATGAGCAGTTCTTC
CASSQGAGTSPYNEQFF
>TRBD1|TRBJ2-2|13|TRBV13|once
TGTGCCAGCAGGGGACAGCGGACCGGGGAGCTGTTTTTT
CASRGQRTGELFF
>-|TRBJ2-7|14|TRBV6-5|-
TGTGCCAGCAGAACCGGGACCGCTATTTACGAGCAGTACTTC
CASRTGTAIYEQYF
>-|TRBJ1-1|15|TRBV10-3|-
TGTGCCATCAGTGAGTCATCCGCCATGAACACTGAAGCTTTCTTT
CAISESSAMNTEAFF
>TRBD2|TRBJ2-7|15|TRBV5-1|-
TGCGCCAGCAGCTTGAGGGGACTAGCGCCCTACGAGCAGTACTTC
CASSLRGLAPYEQYF
>TRBD1|TRBJ1-5|15|TRBV4-3|-
TGCGCCAGCAGCCAAGATCGGGCAGGGGGTCAGCCCCAGCATTTT
CASSQDRAGGQPQHF
>-|TRBJ1-2|15|TRBV2|-
TGTGCCAGCAGTGACCTGGGACCCGGGAACTATGGCTACACCTTC
CASSDLGPGNYGYTF
>-|TRBJ2-2|12|TRBV9|-
TGTGCCAGCAGCCCCCCCACCGGGGAGCTGTTTTTT
CASSPPTGELFF
>TRBD1|TRBJ1-3|17|TRBV5-1|-
TGCGCCAGCAGCGGGGACAGGGACCAGGCCTCTGGAAACACCATATATTTT
CASSGDRDQASGNTIYF
>-|TRBJ2-1|13|TRBV14|-
TGTGCCAGCAGTCCCAGGGGTTGGAATGAGCAGTTCTTC
CASSPRGWNEQFF
>-|TRBJ1-5|17|TRBV7-8|few
TGTGCCAGCAGCCGGGGGGGAATCGGGTATAGCAATCAGCCCCAGCATTTT
CASSRGGIGYSNQPQHF
>TRBD1|TRBJ2-1|16|TRBV28|-
TGTGCCAGCAGATCCCTCCGGGACAGGGACTACAATGAGCAGTTCTTC
CASRSLRDRDYNEQFF
>TRBD2|TRBJ2-2|16|TRBV27|-
TGTGCCAGCAGTTGGGCTAGCGGGATGTTCACCGGGGAGCTGTTTTTT
CASSWASGMFTGELFF
>-|TRBJ2-2|15|TRBV19|-
TGTGCCAGTAGTATAGAAGGGACTTACACCGGGGAGCTGTTTTTT
CASSIEGTYTGELFF
>-|TRBJ1-1|14|TRBV2|-
TGTGCCAGCAGTGAAGGGGCATTACCCACTGAAGCTTTCTTT
CASSEGALPTEAFF
>-|TRBJ2-2|14|TRBV28|-
TGTGCCAGCAGTTTATTTCGGGGAACCGGGGAGCTGTTTTTT
CASSLFRGTGELFF
>-|TRBJ2-7|15|TRBV4-1|-
TGCGCCAGCAGCCCCAGCCAATCAGGGGCCTACGAGCAGTACTTC
CASSPSQSGAYEQYF
>TRBD2|TRBJ2-1|14|TRBV10-1|-
TGCGCCAGCAGGAAGCGGGAGGCCTACAATGAGCAGTTCTTC
CASRKREAYNEQFF
>TRBD2|TRBJ2-7|12|TRBV27|-
TGTGCCAGCACTAGCGGGAGCCTCGAGCAGTACTTC
CASTSGSLEQYF
>TRBD2|TRBJ2-1|15|TRBV9|-
TGTGCCAGCAGCGTTGCGGGGGTGACTAGCAATGAGCAGTTCTTC
CASSVAGVTSNEQFF
>TRBD2|TRBJ2-1|15|TRBV15|-
TGTGCCACCAGCAGTCCCGGGACTAGCGGGATTTACCAGTTCTTC
CATSSPGTSGIYQFF
>-|TRBJ2-1|16|TRBV5-5|once
TGTGCCAGCAGCTTACTGACGAGTCCTACCTACAATGAGCAGTTCTTC
CASSLLTSPTYNEQFF
>-|TRBJ1-6|15|TRBV11-2|-
TGTGCCAGCAGCTTCAGCCCCGTGGTAAATTCACCCCTCCACTTT
CASSFSPVVNSPLHF
>-|TRBJ2-5|15|TRBV5-6|once
TGTGCCAGCAGCAAGCCCGAGCGGGACCAAGAGACCCAGTACTTC
CASSKPERDQETQYF
>-|TRBJ2-5|16|TRBV4-3|-
TGCGCCAGCAGCCAAGATTTGACGGGAGCGGGAGAGACCCAGTACTTC
CASSQDLTGAGETQYF
>-|TRBJ2-1|13|TRBV9|-
TGTGCCAGCATGGGCGGCCCTTACAATGAGCAGTTCTTC
CASMGGPYNEQFF
>TRBD2|TRBJ2-3|16|TRBV11-2|once
TGTGCCAGCAGCTTAGAGGCTAGCGGGAGGGAGGATACGCAGTATTTT
CASSLEASGREDTQYF
>-|TRBJ1-2|14|TRBV28|-
TGTGCCAGCGGCTTCTACCGGTCAAACTATGGCTACACCTTC
CASGFYRSNYGYTF